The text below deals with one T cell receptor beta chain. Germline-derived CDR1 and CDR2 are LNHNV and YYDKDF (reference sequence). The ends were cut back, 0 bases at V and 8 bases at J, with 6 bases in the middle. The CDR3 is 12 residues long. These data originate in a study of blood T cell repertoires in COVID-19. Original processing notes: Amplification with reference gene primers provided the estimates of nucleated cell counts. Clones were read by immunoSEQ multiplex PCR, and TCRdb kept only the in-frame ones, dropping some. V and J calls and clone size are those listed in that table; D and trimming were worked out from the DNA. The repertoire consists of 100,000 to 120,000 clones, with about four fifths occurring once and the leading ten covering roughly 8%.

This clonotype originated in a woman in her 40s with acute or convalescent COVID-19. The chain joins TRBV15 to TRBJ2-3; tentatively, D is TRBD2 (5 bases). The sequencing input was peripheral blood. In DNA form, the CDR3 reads TGTGCCACCAGCAGAGAGGGGAGTACGCAGTATTTT. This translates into CATSREGSTQYF.